The 23 T cell receptor beta chains below were found in one sample sequenced in a study of T cell responses to AZD1222 COVID-19 vaccine. Method: immunoSEQ multiplex PCR; TCRdb's copy keeps in-frame clones and lacks some. The table includes about 150,000 clones, 80% to 90% detected once. The material sequenced was peripheral blood, taken on day 0 of AZD1222 vaccination. These receptor sequences come from an adult in good health.

The chain employs TRBV28 and TRBJ1-4; TRBD1 aligns across 8 bases. The CDR3 has 16 residues. CDR1 is MDHEN and CDR2 is SYDVKM in the germline V gene. The V and J ends lost 6 bases and 1 base, in that order; junction bases with no gene match: 7. The CDR3 loop reads CASSPGTGVTNEKLFF. In DNA, the CDR3 is TGTGCCAGCAGCCCCGGGACAGGTGTAACTAATGAAAAACTGTTTTTT.

The chain couples TRBV7-3 to TRBJ2-2; D remains ambiguous. The CDR3 is 15 residues long. With 0 bases removed from V and 4 bases from J, the gap between germline ends came to 9 bases. Per the germline V gene, CDR1 is SGHTA and CDR2 is FQGTGA. CDR3 DNA sequence: TGTGCCAGCAGCTTAACTACTTGGGGCACCGGGGAGCTGTTTTTT. It specifies CASSLTTWGTGELFF.

The chain has TRBV10-1 and TRBJ2-1; the D gene is possibly TRBD2 (6 bases). The V and J ends lost 4 bases and 5 bases respectively, with 18 bases between them. The CDR3 spans 16 residues. The V gene's germline CDR1 is WNHNN and CDR2 SYGVQD (reference sequence). The CDR3 is CASSGLEGGPDNEQFF. CDR3 nucleotide sequence: TGCGCCAGCAGTGGGCTTGAGGGAGGTCCGGACAATGAGCAGTTCTTC.

V gene TRBV18 combines with J gene TRBJ1-2; 9 bases match TRBD1. V trimming: 9 bases; J trimming: 2 bases; junction bases outside the gene matches: 7. This CDR3 comprises 14 residues. Germline loops: CDR1 KGHSH, CDR2 LQKENI. The CDR3 nucleotides are TGTGCCAGTTCTGGGGACAGGGTAAACTATGGCTACACCTTC. Its protein is CASSGDRVNYGYTF. The full variable domain, with the rest looked up from reference TRBV18 and TRBJ1-2, is NAGVMQNPRHLVRRRGQEARLRCSPMKGHSHVYWYRQLPEEGLKFMVYLQKENIIDESGMPKERFSAEFPKEGPSILRIQQVVRGDSAAYFCASSGDRVNYGYTFGSGTRLTVV.

This chain links TRBV18 with TRBJ2-2; TRBD2 matches at 9 bases. Germline V gene lookup returns CDR1 KGHSH and CDR2 LQKENI. Trimming cost V 2 bases and J 4 bases; bases outside gene matches: 5. The CDR3 runs 16 residues. This CDR3 is CASSPISSGTTGELFF. CDR3 nucleotides: TGTGCCAGCTCACCAATTTCTAGCGGGACCACCGGGGAGCTGTTTTTT.

The gene calls are TRBV4-1 and TRBJ2-5; unclear D gene. The CDR3 has 14 amino acids. Trimming pared 2 bases from V and 5 bases from J, leaving 12 bases between. Germline V gene lookup returns CDR1 MGHRA and CDR2 YSYEKL. CDR3 in DNA: TGCGCCAGCAGCCAAATGGCGGCCGGGGAGACCCAGTACTTC. Protein: CASSQMAAGETQYF.

The genes are TRBV2 and TRBJ2-7; D possibly matches TRBD1 or TRBD2 (5 bases each). Looked up from germline, CDR1 is SNHLY and CDR2 is FYNNEI. This CDR3 spans 14 amino acids. Between the trimmed V and J ends, which lost 6 bases and 0 bases, there was a span of 12 bases. CDR3 sequence reads: CASRGVPNSYEQYF. CDR3 in DNA: TGTGCCAGCAGGGGGGTACCTAACTCCTACGAGCAGTACTTC. The full variable domain, in which reference TRBV2 and TRBJ2-7 provide the parts outside the CDR3, is EPEVTQTPSHQVTQMGQEVILRCVPISNHLYFYWYRQILGQKVEFLVSFYNNEISEKSEIFDDQFSVERPDGSNFTLKIRSTKLEDSAMYFCASRGVPNSYEQYFGPGTRLTVT.

This chain connects TRBV7-3 to TRBJ2-3; D unresolved. V shed 1 base and J shed 5 bases, with 7 bases lying between them. CDR1 SGHTA and CDR2 FQGTGA come from the germline V gene. The CDR3 has 13 residues. The CDR3 is CASSLNHGDTQYF. The CDR3 bases are TGTGCCAGCAGCTTAAACCATGGAGATACGCAGTATTTT.

The CDR3 protein is CASSGWGQKETQYF. As DNA, the CDR3 is TGTGCCAGCAGCGGGTGGGGGCAGAAAGAGACCCAGTACTTC. The chain uses TRBV2 and TRBJ2-5; TRBD1 might be the D (6 bases). Germline CDR1 reads SNHLY; CDR2 reads FYNNEI. The CDR3 extends over 14 amino acids. V was pared by 6 bases and J by 3 bases, with 14 bases between. Using reference TRBV2 and TRBJ2-5 for the parts outside the CDR3, the full variable domain is EPEVTQTPSHQVTQMGQEVILRCVPISNHLYFYWYRQILGQKVEFLVSFYNNEISEKSEIFDDQFSVERPDGSNFTLKIRSTKLEDSAMYFCASSGWGQKETQYFGPGTRLLVL.

V and J are TRBV4-1 and TRBJ2-5, with D possibly TRBD2 on 5 matching bases. This CDR3 is 14 amino acids long. Germline CDR1 and CDR2: MGHRA and YSYEKL. The V gene lost 3 bases and the J gene lost 5 bases, with 13 bases spanning the gap. The CDR3 DNA reads as TGCGCCAGCAGCCATCCCAGGAGAGGGGAGACCCAGTACTTC. Amino acids: CASSHPRRGETQYF.

The chain uses TRBV7-2 and TRBJ2-1; 9 bases agree with TRBD2. This CDR3 is built from 14 residues. V dropped 3 bases and J dropped 8; count of bases not matched to a gene: 5. From germline, CDR1 is SGHTA and CDR2 FQGNSA. CDR3 nucleotides: TGTGCCAGCAGCTTGGGCGGGAGGGAATATGAGCAGTTCTTC. This gives the protein CASSLGGREYEQFF.

The chain recombines TRBV9 with TRBJ1-1, with D perhaps matching TRBD1 (5 bases). The CDR3 is 15 residues long. The V end was cut by 0 bases, the J end by 1 base, with 10 bases between. CDR1 is SGDLS and CDR2 is YYNGEE in the germline V gene. The chain's CDR3 is CASSVGGVRNTEAFF. The CDR3 DNA sequence: TGTGCCAGCAGCGTAGGGGGGGTCCGGAACACTGAAGCTTTCTTT.

This clone showed up just a few times. The CDR3 DNA reads as TGTGCCAGCAGTCCCGGACTAGCCTCCAATGAGCAGTTCTTC. The encoded protein is CASSPGLASNEQFF. The chain links TRBV2 to TRBJ2-1; TRBD2 matches at 8 bases. V was clipped by 5 bases and J by 6 bases; unmatched bases: 6. The CDR3 is 14 amino acids. The germline V gene encodes CDR1 SNHLY and CDR2 FYNNEI.

V usage is TRBV2 and J usage is TRBJ1-5, with D perhaps TRBD1 (6 bases). This CDR3 has 14 residues. Germline CDR1 and CDR2: SNHLY and FYNNEI. The V end was cut by 2 bases, the J end by 7 bases, with 12 bases between. CDR3 protein: CASSELGARQPQHF. In DNA form, the CDR3 reads TGTGCCAGCAGTGAATTGGGGGCACGGCAGCCCCAGCATTTT. The full variable domain, rest sourced from reference TRBV2 and TRBJ1-5, is EPEVTQTPSHQVTQMGQEVILRCVPISNHLYFYWYRQILGQKVEFLVSFYNNEISEKSEIFDDQFSVERPDGSNFTLKIRSTKLEDSAMYFCASSELGARQPQHFGDGTRLSIL.

This clone was recorded many times. V is TRBV4-1 and J is TRBJ2-1, with no clear D. This CDR3 region has 12 residues. Germline values: CDR1 MGHRA, CDR2 YSYEKL. Trimming removed 0 bases at V and 10 bases at J, with 7 bases between. CDR3 region: CASSQDFLEQFF. DNA of the CDR3: TGCGCCAGCAGCCAAGATTTCCTCGAGCAGTTCTTC.

The V and J genes are TRBV5-6 and TRBJ1-5; no clear D gene. The germline V gene has CDR1 SGHDT and CDR2 YYEEEE. The CDR3 has 13 residues. V was clipped by 0 bases and J by 5 bases, with 6 bases between them. The CDR3 here is CASSLGPDQPQHF. CDR3 in DNA: TGTGCCAGCAGCTTGGGGCCCGATCAGCCCCAGCATTTT.

The chain links TRBV27 to TRBJ2-1; no clear D. Germline V gives CDR1 MNHEY, CDR2 SMNVEV (reference sequence). This CDR3 spans 13 amino acids. The V and J ends lost 7 bases and 2 bases respectively, with 9 bases between them. The CDR3 spells CASTSATYNEQFF. In DNA form, the CDR3 reads TGTGCCAGCACCTCGGCAACCTACAATGAGCAGTTCTTC.

The V and J genes are TRBV11-3 and TRBJ2-2, with D perhaps matching TRBD2 (6 bases). Trimming removed 5 bases at V and 6 bases at J, with 13 bases between. The germline CDR1 and CDR2 sequences are SGHNT and YENEEA. The CDR3 loop spans 14 amino acids. In DNA form, the CDR3 reads TGTGCCAGCAGCCGCCTGGCGGGGCCCGGGGAGCTGTTTTTT. It translates to CASSRLAGPGELFF. The full variable domain, with the rest looked up from reference TRBV11-3 and TRBJ2-2, is EAGVVQSPRYKIIEKKQPVAFWCNPISGHNTLYWYLQNLGQGPELLIRYENEEAVDDSQLPKDRFSAERLKGVDSTLKIQPAELGDSAVYLCASSRLAGPGELFFGEGSRLTVL.

J is TRBJ2-1 and V is TRBV5-1; 9 positions match TRBD2. Germline V gene sequence: CDR1 SGHRS, CDR2 YFSETQ. The CDR3 length is 16 residues. J was trimmed by 8 bases and V by 4 bases; bases with no gene match: 13. This CDR3 is CASSREREVGGHEQFF. Written as DNA, the CDR3 is TGCGCCAGCAGCCGGGAGCGGGAGGTCGGTGGCCATGAGCAGTTCTTC.

This chain uses TRBV7-3 with TRBJ2-2, with 10 bases that match TRBD2. V gave up 0 bases and J gave up 2 bases; unmatched junction bases: 3. Germline CDR1 is SGHTA and CDR2 is FQGTGA. The CDR3 loop spans 17 amino acids. This chain's CDR3 is CASSLTAGGPNTGELFF. The CDR3 nucleotides are TGTGCCAGCAGCTTAACAGCGGGAGGGCCAAACACCGGGGAGCTGTTTTTT.

Written as DNA, the CDR3 is TGTGCCAGCAGCGTAGACCCATCGGACCCGGGGGGCTACACCTTC. It specifies CASSVDPSDPGGYTF. V and J are TRBV9 and TRBJ1-2; D remains unclear. Germline V gives CDR1 SGDLS, CDR2 YYNGEE. Trimming pared 0 bases from V and 8 bases from J, leaving 17 bases between. The CDR3 covers 15 residues.

The chain recombines TRBV7-2 with TRBJ1-5; the D is unclear. Germline values: CDR1 SGHTA, CDR2 FQGNSA. The CDR3 covers 14 residues. V lost 3 bases to trimming and J lost 8 bases, with 14 bases between them. CDR3 sequence reads: CASSFGGGNEPQHF. CDR3 DNA: TGTGCCAGCAGCTTTGGTGGAGGGAACGAGCCCCAGCATTTT.

This CDR3 reads CASSRLAGGGRDTQYF. CDR3 in DNA: TGTGCCAGCAGCCGCCTAGCGGGAGGCGGGAGGGATACGCAGTATTTT. The chain has TRBV7-2 and TRBJ2-3; 11 bases align to TRBD2. After removal of 5 bases from V and 6 bases from J, the junction contained 10 bases not matched to a gene. The CDR3 has 16 residues. Germline CDR1 is SGHTA and CDR2 is FQGNSA.